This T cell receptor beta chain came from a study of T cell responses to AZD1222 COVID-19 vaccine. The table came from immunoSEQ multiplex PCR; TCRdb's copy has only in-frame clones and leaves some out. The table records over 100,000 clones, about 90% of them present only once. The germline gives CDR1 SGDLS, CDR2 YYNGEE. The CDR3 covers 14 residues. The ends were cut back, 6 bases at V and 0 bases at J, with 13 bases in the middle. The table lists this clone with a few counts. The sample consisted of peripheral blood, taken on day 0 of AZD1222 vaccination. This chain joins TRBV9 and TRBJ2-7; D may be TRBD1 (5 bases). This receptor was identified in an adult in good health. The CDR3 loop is CASTLGASSYEQYF. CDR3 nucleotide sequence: TGTGCCAGCACCCTAGGGGCAAGCTCCTACGAGCAGTACTTC.